These T cell receptor beta chains were read from a single sample in a study of cytomegalovirus exposure and HLA in healthy donors. TCRdb's table, derived via immunoSEQ multiplex PCR, lists solely in-frame clones and lacks some. The sample shows 200,000 or so clones, around 82% of them seen only once. Sequencing input: PBMCs. These receptors were taken from a boy younger than 18 in good health and CMV-seronegative. The CDR3 runs from the conserved cysteine through the conserved F or W. Fields, in order: D gene, J gene, CDR3 length, V gene, clone size, CDR3 protein, CDR3 DNA. D genes are given only for firm matches. Clone sizes are given selectively: once, few, many, or a class where the clone is expanded.

d_gene: -
j_gene: TRBJ2-7
len: 14
v_gene: TRBV19
abundance: -
CDR3aa: CASSMGRVFHEQYF
CDR3nt: TGTGCCAGTAGTATGGGGAGAGTCTTCCACGAGCAGTACTTC

d_gene: TRBD1
j_gene: TRBJ1-1
len: 15
v_gene: TRBV5-1
abundance: few
CDR3aa: CASSLGATGETEAFF
CDR3nt: TGCGCCAGCAGCTTGGGAGCTACAGGGGAGACTGAAGCTTTCTTT

d_gene: -
j_gene: TRBJ1-6
len: 15
v_gene: TRBV2
abundance: -
CDR3aa: CASSEREGSNSPLHF
CDR3nt: TGTGCCAGCAGTGAAAGGGAGGGATCTAATTCACCCCTCCACTTT

d_gene: -
j_gene: TRBJ2-1
len: 15
v_gene: TRBV7-8
abundance: -
CDR3aa: CASSAGLGGGNEQFF
CDR3nt: TGTGCCAGCAGCGCAGGACTAGGGGGAGGGAATGAGCAGTTCTTC

d_gene: TRBD2
j_gene: TRBJ2-7
len: 15
v_gene: TRBV6-1
abundance: -
CDR3aa: CASSERAGGPYEQYF
CDR3nt: TGTGCCAGCAGTGAGAGAGCGGGGGGTCCCTACGAGCAGTACTTC

d_gene: -
j_gene: TRBJ1-4
len: 12
v_gene: TRBV25-1
abundance: -
CDR3aa: CASSSGPGKLFF
CDR3nt: TGTGCCAGCAGTAGCGGCCCCGGGAAACTGTTTTTT

d_gene: -
j_gene: TRBJ2-5
len: 16
v_gene: TRBV7-6
abundance: -
CDR3aa: CASSLGSSRGAGTQYF
CDR3nt: TGTGCCAGCAGCTTAGGATCCTCCAGGGGCGCAGGGACCCAGTACTTC

d_gene: -
j_gene: TRBJ2-5
len: 14
v_gene: TRBV15
abundance: -
CDR3aa: CATSTRTSQETQYF
CDR3nt: TGTGCCACCAGCACCAGAACCTCCCAAGAGACCCAGTACTTC

d_gene: -
j_gene: TRBJ2-7
len: 14
v_gene: TRBV5-1
abundance: -
CDR3aa: CASSLREEYYEQYF
CDR3nt: TGCGCCAGCAGCTTGCGTGAGGAGTACTACGAGCAGTACTTC

d_gene: -
j_gene: TRBJ2-7
len: 15
v_gene: TRBV7-9
abundance: -
CDR3aa: CASSSIRVRSYEQYF
CDR3nt: TGTGCCAGCAGCTCCATCCGGGTCCGCTCCTACGAGCAGTACTTC

d_gene: TRBD1
j_gene: TRBJ1-4
len: 17
v_gene: TRBV11-2
abundance: -
CDR3aa: CASSLGDRGGGNEKLFF
CDR3nt: TGTGCCAGCAGCTTAGGGGACAGGGGAGGTGGAAATGAAAAACTGTTTTTT

d_gene: TRBD1
j_gene: TRBJ1-2
len: 14
v_gene: TRBV11-3
abundance: -
CDR3aa: CASSCWTGVGGYTF
CDR3nt: TGTGCCAGCAGCTGCTGGACAGGGGTTGGCGGCTACACCTTC

d_gene: -
j_gene: TRBJ2-7
len: 15
v_gene: TRBV27
abundance: few
CDR3aa: CASSFIPTGTGEQYF
CDR3nt: TGTGCCAGCAGTTTTATCCCGACAGGAACGGGCGAGCAGTACTTC

d_gene: TRBD2
j_gene: TRBJ2-1
len: 17
v_gene: TRBV6-4
abundance: -
CDR3aa: CASSPESGTGLYNEQFF
CDR3nt: TGTGCCAGCAGTCCTGAAAGCGGGACCGGGCTTTACAATGAGCAGTTCTTC

d_gene: -
j_gene: TRBJ2-5
len: 13
v_gene: TRBV2
abundance: -
CDR3aa: CATAAFLGETQYF
CDR3nt: TGTGCCACCGCAGCGTTTTTAGGAGAGACCCAGTACTTC

d_gene: TRBD2
j_gene: TRBJ2-7
len: 19
v_gene: TRBV27
abundance: -
CDR3aa: CASSLSGGIAGGMAYEQYF
CDR3nt: TGTGCCAGCAGTTTATCAGGGGGAATAGCGGGAGGAATGGCCTACGAGCAGTACTTC

d_gene: -
j_gene: TRBJ2-2
len: 15
v_gene: TRBV6-5
abundance: -
CDR3aa: CASSYVPPGTGELFF
CDR3nt: TGTGCCAGCAGTTACGTTCCACCAGGCACCGGGGAGCTGTTTTTT

d_gene: -
j_gene: TRBJ2-7
len: 13
v_gene: TRBV19
abundance: -
CDR3aa: CASSIGETYEQYF
CDR3nt: TGTGCCAGTAGTATAGGAGAAACCTACGAGCAGTACTTC

d_gene: -
j_gene: TRBJ2-1
len: 15
v_gene: TRBV28
abundance: -
CDR3aa: CASSLGAARNNEQFF
CDR3nt: TGTGCCAGCAGTTTAGGGGCCGCCAGGAACAATGAGCAGTTCTTC

d_gene: -
j_gene: TRBJ2-1
len: 15
v_gene: TRBV11-3
abundance: -
CDR3aa: CASSPGLISYNEQFF
CDR3nt: TGTGCCAGCAGCCCTGGACTGATTTCCTACAATGAGCAGTTCTTC

d_gene: -
j_gene: TRBJ1-1
len: 16
v_gene: TRBV27
abundance: few
CDR3aa: CASSLGPPSGVTEAFF
CDR3nt: TGTGCCAGCAGTTTAGGCCCCCCTTCGGGGGTCACTGAAGCTTTCTTT

d_gene: -
j_gene: TRBJ2-7
len: 11
v_gene: TRBV18
abundance: once
CDR3aa: CASSSAYEQYF
CDR3nt: TGTGCCAGCTCCTCAGCCTACGAGCAGTACTTC

d_gene: -
j_gene: TRBJ2-5
len: 13
v_gene: TRBV7-9
abundance: -
CDR3aa: CASSFIRGETQYF
CDR3nt: TGTGCCAGCAGCTTCATACGAGGGGAGACCCAGTACTTC

d_gene: -
j_gene: TRBJ1-1
len: 16
v_gene: TRBV13
abundance: -
CDR3aa: CASSLHQGLGNTEAFF
CDR3nt: TGTGCCAGCAGCCTACATCAGGGGCTCGGTAACACTGAAGCTTTCTTT

d_gene: TRBD1
j_gene: TRBJ1-6
len: 14
v_gene: TRBV5-6
abundance: -
CDR3aa: CASSLDRGRSPLHF
CDR3nt: TGTGCCAGCAGCTTAGACAGGGGGCGGTCACCCCTCCACTTT

d_gene: TRBD2
j_gene: TRBJ2-5
len: 14
v_gene: TRBV9
abundance: -
CDR3aa: CASSGGLAQETQYF
CDR3nt: TGTGCCAGCAGCGGAGGACTAGCACAGGAGACCCAGTACTTC

d_gene: -
j_gene: TRBJ1-5
len: 15
v_gene: TRBV30
abundance: -
CDR3aa: CAWSVGQLLNQPQHF
CDR3nt: TGTGCCTGGAGTGTAGGACAGCTACTCAATCAGCCCCAGCATTTT

d_gene: -
j_gene: TRBJ1-6
len: 15
v_gene: TRBV18
abundance: -
CDR3aa: CASSPGTGSNSPLHF
CDR3nt: TGTGCCAGCTCACCAGGTACAGGGAGTAATTCACCCCTCCACTTT

d_gene: TRBD1
j_gene: TRBJ2-3
len: 13
v_gene: TRBV6-5
abundance: -
CDR3aa: CASSTTGADTQYF
CDR3nt: TGTGCCAGCAGTACCACAGGGGCAGATACGCAGTATTTT

d_gene: -
j_gene: TRBJ1-6
len: 18
v_gene: TRBV13
abundance: -
CDR3aa: CASSLTQGPTSYNSPLHF
CDR3nt: TGTGCCAGCAGCTTAACTCAGGGCCCGACGTCCTATAATTCACCCCTCCACTTT

d_gene: -
j_gene: TRBJ2-7
len: 14
v_gene: TRBV5-6
abundance: -
CDR3aa: CASSPGLRGDEQYF
CDR3nt: TGTGCCAGCAGCCCGGGACTTCGTGGGGACGAGCAGTACTTC

d_gene: TRBD1
j_gene: TRBJ2-7
len: 16
v_gene: TRBV10-2
abundance: few
CDR3aa: CASSMGQGAGAYEQYF
CDR3nt: TGCGCCAGCAGTATGGGACAGGGGGCTGGCGCATACGAGCAGTACTTC

d_gene: -
j_gene: TRBJ1-5
len: 13
v_gene: TRBV5-1
abundance: -
CDR3aa: CASSFGGGQPQHF
CDR3nt: TGCGCCAGCAGCTTCGGGGGAGGGCAGCCCCAGCATTTT

d_gene: -
j_gene: TRBJ2-7
len: 13
v_gene: TRBV28
abundance: -
CDR3aa: CASKKQSSYEQYF
CDR3nt: TGTGCCAGCAAGAAACAGAGCTCCTACGAGCAGTACTTC

d_gene: -
j_gene: TRBJ1-5
len: 13
v_gene: TRBV6-1
abundance: few
CDR3aa: CASSEGRDQPQHF
CDR3nt: TGTGCCAGCAGTGAAGGGAGGGATCAGCCCCAGCATTTT

d_gene: TRBD2
j_gene: TRBJ2-7
len: 17
v_gene: TRBV11-2
abundance: -
CDR3aa: CASSFGRASGGRNEQYF
CDR3nt: TGTGCCAGCAGCTTCGGACGGGCTAGCGGGGGAAGGAACGAGCAGTACTTC

d_gene: TRBD1
j_gene: TRBJ1-2
len: 15
v_gene: TRBV5-6
abundance: -
CDR3aa: CASSGGQGAIYGYTF
CDR3nt: TGTGCCAGCAGCGGGGGACAGGGGGCAATCTATGGCTACACCTTC

d_gene: TRBD1
j_gene: TRBJ1-4
len: 11
v_gene: TRBV20-1
abundance: -
CDR3aa: CSARTGEKLFF
CDR3nt: TGCAGTGCAAGGACAGGTGAAAAACTGTTTTTT

d_gene: TRBD2
j_gene: TRBJ2-7
len: 13
v_gene: TRBV5-6
abundance: -
CDR3aa: CASSLRQRDRGYF
CDR3nt: TGTGCCAGCAGCTTGAGGCAGCGGGACCGTGGGTACTTC

d_gene: TRBD1
j_gene: TRBJ2-2
len: 18
v_gene: TRBV4-1
abundance: -
CDR3aa: CASSQALGDRENTGELFF
CDR3nt: TGCGCCAGCAGCCAAGCGCTAGGGGACAGGGAAAACACCGGGGAGCTGTTTTTT

d_gene: TRBD1
j_gene: TRBJ1-1
len: 15
v_gene: TRBV14
abundance: -
CDR3aa: CASSRQGWMNTEAFF
CDR3nt: TGTGCCAGCAGCCGACAGGGCTGGATGAACACTGAAGCTTTCTTT

d_gene: TRBD1
j_gene: TRBJ2-7
len: 13
v_gene: TRBV7-9
abundance: -
CDR3aa: CASSPGTVYEQYF
CDR3nt: TGTGCCAGCAGCCCAGGGACAGTCTACGAGCAGTACTTC

d_gene: -
j_gene: TRBJ1-1
len: 12
v_gene: TRBV19
abundance: -
CDR3aa: CASMRPSTEAFF
CDR3nt: TGTGCCAGTATGAGGCCTTCCACTGAAGCTTTCTTT

d_gene: TRBD1
j_gene: TRBJ1-3
len: 18
v_gene: TRBV5-6
abundance: once
CDR3aa: CASSSDGTGHTSGHTIYF
CDR3nt: TGTGCCAGCAGCTCAGATGGGACAGGGCACACCTCTGGACACACCATATATTTT

d_gene: -
j_gene: TRBJ1-2
len: 14
v_gene: TRBV6-6
abundance: -
CDR3aa: CASSYGGGVYGYTF
CDR3nt: TGTGCCAGCAGTTACGGGGGGGGCGTCTATGGCTACACCTTC

d_gene: TRBD1
j_gene: TRBJ1-3
len: 16
v_gene: TRBV19
abundance: -
CDR3aa: CASSPGTAFSGNTIYF
CDR3nt: TGTGCCAGTAGTCCCGGGACAGCTTTCTCTGGAAACACCATATATTTT

d_gene: TRBD2
j_gene: TRBJ2-7
len: 16
v_gene: TRBV7-2
abundance: -
CDR3aa: CASSPRPGGGRDEQYF
CDR3nt: TGTGCCAGCAGCCCCCGCCCGGGCGGGGGGAGAGACGAGCAGTACTTC

d_gene: -
j_gene: TRBJ1-1
len: 15
v_gene: TRBV19
abundance: -
CDR3aa: CASSLPLGAGTEAFF
CDR3nt: TGTGCCAGTAGTCTCCCCTTGGGGGCCGGCACTGAAGCTTTCTTT

d_gene: TRBD2
j_gene: TRBJ2-5
len: 17
v_gene: TRBV28
abundance: once
CDR3aa: CASSLERGEDSKETQYF
CDR3nt: TGTGCCAGCAGTTTAGAACGGGGGGAGGACTCTAAAGAGACCCAGTACTTC

d_gene: TRBD1
j_gene: TRBJ2-7
len: 15
v_gene: TRBV10-3
abundance: -
CDR3aa: CAISVFGTVPYEQYF
CDR3nt: TGTGCCATCAGTGTCTTTGGGACAGTTCCCTACGAGCAGTACTTC

d_gene: -
j_gene: TRBJ2-7
len: 12
v_gene: TRBV19
abundance: -
CDR3aa: CASRGSSYEQYF
CDR3nt: TGTGCCAGTAGGGGGAGCTCCTACGAGCAGTACTTC